The 30 T cell receptor beta chains reported below all come from one sample, sequenced in a study of CD8 T cells in ankylosing spondylitis. Study-level points and caveats: For ankylosing spondylitis blood, a TCR beta motif of about eight highly homologous variants appeared characteristic.

No antigen has been assigned to these receptors. TCRdb independently ran MiXCR on the 5' RACE reads; one entry per CDR3 protein. The data contain 500,000 to 550,000 distinct CDR3 sequences, more than 9.5% of them seen just once; the ten biggest clones take up 6.8%. Sequencing was carried out using blood, either unsorted or a sorted T cell fraction (not recorded which). Every receptor here comes from a male donor with ankylosing spondylitis.

The genes are TRBV27 and TRBJ2-3, with D hard to call. The CDR3 length is 16 residues. The germline CDR1 and CDR2 sequences are MNHEY and SMNVEV (reference sequence). V was cut by 4 bases and J by 0 bases, with 14 bases left in between. CDR3 coding DNA: TGTGCCAGCAGTTCATCGACATGGTCTAGCACAGATACGCAGTATTTT. This codes for CASSSSTWSSTDTQYF.

The rearrangement uses TRBV5-1 and TRBJ1-5, with unresolved D. The CDR3 is 14 residues long. In germline, CDR1 is SGHRS, CDR2 YFSETQ. Trimming pared 0 bases from V and 2 bases from J, leaving 6 bases between. The CDR3 is CASSLDLGNQPQHF. The CDR3 DNA follows: TGCGCCAGCAGCTTGGACCTAGGCAATCAGCCCCAGCATTTT.

The table lists this clonotype with a few counts. The chain recombines TRBV6-2 or TRBV6-3 with TRBJ1-5; D remains ambiguous. This CDR3 is 14 amino acids long. Germline CDR1 reads MNHEY; CDR2 reads SVGEGT. V was clipped by 2 bases and J by 4 bases, with 9 bases between them. Here the CDR3 DNA reads TGTGCCAGCAGTTACCGCCCGGGTAATCAGCCCCAGCATTTT. It translates to CASSYRPGNQPQHF.

The gene calls are TRBV12-3 or TRBV12-4 and TRBJ2-7; D is perhaps TRBD2 (5 bases). CDR3 length: 13 amino acids. Deletions cut 7 bases from V and 4 bases from J, with 14 bases between. The CDR3 sequence: CASMSGVGYEQYF. CDR3 nucleotides: TGTGCCAGCATGTCCGGGGTGGGGTACGAGCAGTACTTC.

In its sample, this clonotype was seen many times. The chain links TRBV7-2 to TRBJ1-4, with D uncertain. Deletions cut 5 bases from V and 6 bases from J, with 16 bases between. The germline CDR1 and CDR2 sequences are SGHTA and FQGNSA. There are 15 residues in the CDR3. CDR3 DNA sequence: TGTGCCAGCAGCCCCGTCGGGGAAGGGCATGAAAAACTGTTTTTT. This gives the protein CASSPVGEGHEKLFF.

This clonotype was recorded at least ten times. The CDR3: CSAPSYNEQFF. For the CDR3, the DNA is TGCAGTGCTCCTTCCTACAATGAGCAGTTCTTC. The chain uses TRBV20-1 and TRBJ2-1, with D hard to call. The CDR3 has 11 residues. Germline CDR1 and CDR2: DFQATT and SNEGSKA (reference sequence). Trimming removed 5 bases at V and 1 base at J, with 3 bases between.

The rearrangement links TRBV7-9 to TRBJ2-5, with 8 bases aligning to TRBD2. The CDR3 runs to 13 residues. Germline V CDR1 and CDR2: SEHNR, FQNEAQ (reference sequence). V trimming: 10 bases; J trimming: 5 bases; junction bases outside the gene matches: 9. The CDR3 region is CATARGGSETQYF. CDR3 coding DNA: TGTGCCACCGCTCGGGGGGGGTCGGAGACCCAGTACTTC.

The chain carries TRBV7-9 and TRBJ1-1; possible D gene TRBD1, 5 bases. The CDR3 is made up of 14 amino acids. Germline V gene data show CDR1 as SEHNR and CDR2 as FQNEAQ (reference sequence). V lost 7 bases to trimming and J lost 4 bases, with 16 bases between them. The CDR3 here is CASTLGGGGTEAFF. The CDR3 nucleotides read TGTGCCAGCACCCTGGGGGGTGGTGGCACTGAAGCTTTCTTT.

This clonotype came up a few times. The DNA of the CDR3 is TGCAGTGGACTAGCGGGAGTTGGGGAGACCCAGTACTTC. The encoded protein is CSGLAGVGETQYF. The rearrangement links TRBV20-1 to TRBJ2-5; 12 bases are a match to TRBD2. V lost 7 bases to trimming and J lost 5 bases; unmatched junction nucleotides: 5. Germline V gives CDR1 DFQATT, CDR2 SNEGSKA (reference sequence). The CDR3 sequence is 13 residues long.

This clonotype appeared a few times. V is TRBV11-3 and J is TRBJ2-7; a weak D match, TRBD2 (6 bases). The germline V gene has CDR1 SGHNT and CDR2 YENEEA. CDR3 length: 15 amino acids. V lost 4 bases and J 1 base, leaving 14 bases between the germline ends. The CDR3 sequence: CASSSSSGRSYEQYV. The DNA of the CDR3 is TGTGCCAGCAGCTCCTCTTCAGGGAGGTCCTACGAGCAGTACGTC.

This clonotype was found many times. The chain employs TRBV5-1 and TRBJ1-5; unclear D gene. The V end was cut by 1 base, the J end by 6 bases, with 14 bases between. The CDR3 sequence is 15 residues long. Per the germline V gene, CDR1 is SGHRS and CDR2 is YFSETQ. The CDR3 DNA reads TGCGCCAGCAGCTTGAGTGGCGGGGAGGTTCAGCCCCAGCATTTT. As protein: CASSLSGGEVQPQHF.

This clonotype occurred a few times. This chain links TRBV20-1 with TRBJ1-6, with D possibly TRBD1 on 5 matching bases. Germline values: CDR1 DFQATT, CDR2 SNEGSKA (reference sequence). The CDR3 consists of 14 residues. V lost 6 bases to trimming and J lost 9 bases, with 18 bases between them. The CDR3 DNA is TGCAGTGCGAATACCGGGACTTCGGGTTCACCCCTCCACTTT. Amino acid sequence: CSANTGTSGSPLHF.

This clonotype was seen ten or more times. The chain recombines TRBV10-1 with TRBJ2-1, with 11 bases lining up with TRBD1. The CDR3 runs to 15 residues. The germline V gene encodes CDR1 WNHNN and CDR2 SYGVQD (reference sequence). The V segment lost 3 bases and the J segment 8 bases; nucleotides outside the gene matches: 6. CDR3 sequence reads: CASSDGTGGRYEQFF. The CDR3 DNA reads as TGCGCCAGCAGTGACGGGACAGGGGGGAGGTATGAGCAGTTCTTC.

As to this clonotype: A much larger clonotype is one base distant, so this may be a read error. The genes are TRBV10-3 and TRBJ2-1; 7 nucleotides match TRBD2. CDR1 and CDR2 from the germline V gene are ENHRY and SYGVKD. The CDR3 is 14 amino acids. CDR3 sequence reads: CAISEASGNKEQFF. CDR3 nucleotide sequence: TGTGCCATCAGTGAGGCGAGCGGGAACAAAGAGCAGTTCTTC.

In this sample, this clonotype turned up many times. The chain has TRBV12-3 or TRBV12-4 and TRBJ2-2, with D perhaps TRBD2 (6 bases). Trimming took 6 bases from V and 8 from J, leaving 13 bases between them. CDR3 size: 13 residues. CDR3 in DNA: TGTGCCAGCAGCTCCCTGCTAGCGGGGGAGCTGTTTTTT. Its protein is CASSSLLAGELFF.

The V call is TRBV7-8, the J call TRBJ2-3; D possibly corresponds to TRBD1 (6 bases). Germline lookup yields CDR1 SGHVS and CDR2 FQNEAQ. Trimming took 5 bases from V and 2 from J, leaving 11 bases between them. There are 14 residues in the CDR3. In DNA form, the CDR3 reads TGTGCCAGCAGCACCGGACAGATCACAGATACGCAGTATTTT. Its translation: CASSTGQITDTQYF.

The genes are TRBV20-1 and TRBJ2-2; D not resolved. V lost 2 bases to trimming and J lost 6 bases, with 16 bases between them. This CDR3 is 15 amino acids long. Germline V lookup: CDR1 DFQATT, CDR2 SNEGSKA (reference sequence). The CDR3 is CSARRNILGSGELFF. CDR3 DNA: TGCAGTGCTAGACGGAACATTTTGGGATCCGGGGAGCTGTTTTTT.

This clonotype appeared many times. V and J are TRBV5-1 and TRBJ2-1, with 10 bases lining up with TRBD2. The CDR3 length is 16 residues. V shed 0 bases and J 1 base; nucleotides not matched to a gene: 1. CDR1 and CDR2 from the germline V gene are SGHRS and YFSETQ. The CDR3 region is CASSLGLAGSYNEQFF. In DNA form, the CDR3 reads TGCGCCAGCAGCTTGGGACTAGCGGGTTCCTACAATGAGCAGTTCTTC.

The gene calls are TRBV7-9 and TRBJ2-1, with 8 bases aligning to TRBD2. Unmatched junction bases numbered 8, after V lost 5 bases and J lost 5 bases. The germline V gene encodes CDR1 SEHNR and CDR2 FQNEAQ (reference sequence). This CDR3 has 15 residues. CDR3 nucleotides: TGTGCCAGCAGCCACTATAGCGGGACCCACAATGAGCAGTTCTTC. It translates to CASSHYSGTHNEQFF.

This chain connects TRBV7-8 to TRBJ2-4, with a possible D match to TRBD1 (5 bases). This CDR3 is 16 amino acids long. CDR1 SGHVS and CDR2 FQNEAQ come from the germline V gene. V dropped 9 bases and J dropped 1 base, with 19 bases sitting between them. The CDR3 spells CARPQATSLAKNIQYF. DNA for the CDR3: TGTGCCAGACCACAGGCCACTTCATTGGCCAAAAACATTCAGTACTTC.

The CDR3, as DNA: TGCAGTGCTAGAGATTTAATCACCCGAACCAATACGCAGTATTTT. Its translation is CSARDLITRTNTQYF. This chain uses TRBV20-1 with TRBJ2-3, with D uncertain. V lost 0 bases and J 7 bases, leaving 17 bases between the germline ends. The CDR3 loop spans 15 amino acids. Germline V gene sequence: CDR1 DFQATT, CDR2 SNEGSKA (reference sequence).

CDR3 in amino acids: CASSLLPSRISYEQYV. CDR3 in DNA: TGTGCCAGCAGCTTACTACCTAGCCGGATCTCCTACGAGCAGTACGTC. The chain carries TRBV11-3 and TRBJ2-7; D is perhaps TRBD2 (5 bases). V lost 2 bases to trimming and J lost 0 bases, with 14 bases between them. Germline assignment: CDR1 SGHNT and CDR2 YENEEA. CDR3 length equals 16 residues.

This chain joins TRBV14 and TRBJ2-1, with 7 bases matching TRBD2. V shed 5 bases and J 2 bases; nucleotides not matched to a gene: 12. There are 17 residues in the CDR3. CDR1 and CDR2 from the germline V gene are SGHDN and FVKESK. The CDR3 DNA is TGTGCCAGCAGCTCAACCCCCCTAGCGGAGACCTACAATGAGCAGTTCTTC. It encodes CASSSTPLAETYNEQFF.

The chain employs TRBV3-1 and TRBJ2-3, with D possibly TRBD2 on 6 matching bases. The CDR3 consists of 14 residues. Germline V lookup: CDR1 LGHDT, CDR2 YNNKEL (reference sequence). V was trimmed by 4 bases and J by 4 bases, leaving 12 bases between them. The CDR3 loop reads CASSRLVGADTQYF. In DNA, the CDR3 is TGTGCCAGCAGCCGACTAGTGGGGGCAGATACGCAGTATTTT.

The chain uses TRBV20-1 and TRBJ1-6, with D unclear. This CDR3 region has 13 residues. Germline-derived CDR1 and CDR2 are DFQATT and SNEGSKA (reference sequence). Trimming cost V 3 bases and J 8 bases, with 11 bases left between them. CDR3 nucleotides: TGCAGTGCTAGTGCCCAGGCCTATTCACCCCTCCACTTT. As protein: CSASAQAYSPLHF.

Many counts were recorded for this clonotype. The CDR3 reads CASSEGAWYNEQFF. CDR3 bases: TGCGCCAGCAGTGAGGGGGCTTGGTACAATGAGCAGTTCTTC. This chain links TRBV10-1 with TRBJ2-1, with D perhaps matching TRBD1 (5 bases). This CDR3 is built from 14 residues. Per germline, CDR1 WNHNN and CDR2 SYGVQD (reference sequence). V was clipped by 2 bases and J by 4 bases, with 9 bases between them.

This clonotype occurred many times. The V and J genes are TRBV25-1 and TRBJ2-7, with a tentative D call TRBD2 (5 bases). CDR3 length equals 16 residues. V was pared by 4 bases and J by 0 bases, with 16 bases between. CDR1 and CDR2 from the germline V gene are MGHDK and SYGVNS. The CDR3: CASSAPGGLSSYEQYF. In DNA, the CDR3 is TGTGCCAGCAGTGCCCCTGGCGGGCTGAGCTCCTACGAGCAGTACTTC.

This chain uses TRBV4-1 with TRBJ1-6; 8 bases are shared with TRBD1. The CDR3 is 15 residues long. Unmatched junction bases numbered 7, after V lost 7 bases and J lost 5 bases. Looked up from germline, CDR1 is MGHRA and CDR2 is YSYEKL. Written as DNA, the CDR3 is TGCGCCAGCAAAGGGACGACAGGGGATAATTCACCCCTCCACTTT. Translating gives CASKGTTGDNSPLHF.

This clonotype was counted only a few times. CDR3 in DNA: TGTGCCAGCAGTCCCAGACACTACGAGCAGTACGTC. Its protein is CASSPRHYEQYV. V and J are TRBV11-2 and TRBJ2-7; the D is unclear. CDR1 and CDR2 (germline): SGHAT, FQNNGV. V gave up 6 bases and J gave up 3 bases, with 9 bases separating them. The CDR3 extends over 12 amino acids.

This chain connects TRBV30 to TRBJ1-3, with D unresolved. CDR1 is GTSNPN, CDR2 SVGIG, per germline (reference sequence). V lost 0 bases and J lost 3, with 3 bases in between. This CDR3 contains 12 residues. The CDR3 reads CAWSVNGNTIYF. The CDR3, as DNA: TGTGCCTGGAGTGTCAATGGAAACACCATATATTTT.